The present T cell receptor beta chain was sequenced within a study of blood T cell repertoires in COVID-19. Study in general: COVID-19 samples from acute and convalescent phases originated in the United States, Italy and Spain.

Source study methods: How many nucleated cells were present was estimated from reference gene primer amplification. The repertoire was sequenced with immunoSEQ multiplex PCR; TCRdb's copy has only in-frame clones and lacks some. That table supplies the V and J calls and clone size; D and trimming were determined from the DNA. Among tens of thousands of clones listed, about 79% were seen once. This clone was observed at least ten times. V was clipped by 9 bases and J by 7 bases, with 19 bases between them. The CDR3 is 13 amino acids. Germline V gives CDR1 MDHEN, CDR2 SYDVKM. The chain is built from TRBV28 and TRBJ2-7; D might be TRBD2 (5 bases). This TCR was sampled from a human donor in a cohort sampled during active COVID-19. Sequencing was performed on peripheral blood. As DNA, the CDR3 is TGTGCCAGTCGAACCAGCGGCCCCGTAGAGCAGTACTTC. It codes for CASRTSGPVEQYF.